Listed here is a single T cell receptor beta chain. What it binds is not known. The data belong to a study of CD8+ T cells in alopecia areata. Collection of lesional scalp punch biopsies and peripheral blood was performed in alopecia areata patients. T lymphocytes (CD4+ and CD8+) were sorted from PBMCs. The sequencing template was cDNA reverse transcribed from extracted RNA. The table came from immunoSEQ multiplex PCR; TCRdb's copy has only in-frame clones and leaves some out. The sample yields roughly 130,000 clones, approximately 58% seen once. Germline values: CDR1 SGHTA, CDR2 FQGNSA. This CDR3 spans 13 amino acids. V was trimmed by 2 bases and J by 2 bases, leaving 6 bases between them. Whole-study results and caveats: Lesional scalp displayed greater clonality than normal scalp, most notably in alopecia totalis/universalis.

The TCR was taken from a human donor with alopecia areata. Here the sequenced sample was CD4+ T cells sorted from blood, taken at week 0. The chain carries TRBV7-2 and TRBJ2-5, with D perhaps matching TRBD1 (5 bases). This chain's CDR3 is CASSLRQQETQYF. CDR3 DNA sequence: TGTGCCAGCAGCTTAAGACAGCAAGAGACCCAGTACTTC.